This T cell receptor (beta chain) derives from a study of shared clonotypes between healthy human individuals. Sequencing used immunoSEQ multiplex PCR; TCRdb keeps in-frame clones, though not all of them. The data show roughly 2,500,000 clones, 93% seen once. V trimming: 1 base; J trimming: 4 bases; junction bases outside the gene matches: 6. The CDR3 sequence is 16 residues long. Germline V gives CDR1 SGHNT, CDR2 YENEEA. Sequencing used naive CD4+ T cells from PBMCs. The subset: CD45RA+ positively selected. This clonotype originated in a man aged 18 to 29 in good health. Some clones in this sample may be carry-over from other donors' samples. V gene TRBV11-3 combines with J gene TRBJ2-1; 8 nucleotides align to TRBD2. The CDR3 region is CASSLAGVAGYNEQFF. CDR3 nucleotides: TGTGCCAGCAGCTTAGCTGGGGTAGCGGGATACAATGAGCAGTTCTTC.